These 11 T cell receptor beta chains were sequenced from one sample in a study of T cells in Graves' hyperthyroidism and ophthalmopathy. RNA transcripts were the template for amplifying TCR beta CDR3 regions. The TCR CDR3 first-round RT-PCR relied on the HTBI primer set. Each CDR3 protein is one row after TCRdb ran MiXCR on the multiplex PCR reads. The data show fewer than 700,000 distinct CDR3 sequences, about 17% seen once. Specimen: blood. The receptors were sampled from a young woman with Graves' hyperthyroidism.

CDR3: CSGNPITSTDTQYF. CDR3 coding DNA: TGCAGTGGCAACCCCATAACTAGCACAGATACGCAGTATTTT. The gene calls are TRBV20-1 and TRBJ2-3; unclear D gene. Germline assignment: CDR1 DFQATT and CDR2 SNEGSKA (reference sequence). The CDR3 has 14 amino acids. V lost 7 bases to trimming and J lost 0 bases, with 14 bases between them.

This clonotype turned up a few times. This chain links TRBV20-1 with TRBJ2-7, with TRBD2 matching 14 bases. Trimming took 0 bases from V and 2 from J; bases not matched to a gene: 12. CDR3 length: 19 residues. In germline, CDR1 is DFQATT, CDR2 SNEGSKA (reference sequence). CDR3 loop: CSAREIRTSGRTRTYEQYF. CDR3 nucleotide sequence: TGCAGTGCTAGAGAAATCAGGACTAGCGGGAGGACCAGGACCTACGAGCAGTACTTC.

The genes are TRBV20-1 and TRBJ1-4, with D possibly matching TRBD1 (5 bases). This CDR3 contains 15 residues. Between the trimmed V and J ends, which lost 0 bases and 8 bases, there was a span of 16 bases. Germline V lookup: CDR1 DFQATT, CDR2 SNEGSKA (reference sequence). Here the CDR3 reads CSARDREGRWEKLFF. DNA of the CDR3: TGCAGTGCTAGAGATAGAGAGGGACGGTGGGAAAAACTGTTTTTT.

This clonotype was detected ten times or more. The rearrangement joins TRBV6-1 to TRBJ2-3; 7 positions match TRBD1. V lost 7 bases and J lost 0; bases outside the gene matches: 7. CDR1 MNHNS and CDR2 SASEGT come from the germline V gene. The CDR3 totals 15 residues. The DNA of the CDR3 is TGTGCCAGCAAGGGGGACAGAAAAAGCACAGATACGCAGTATTTT. Amino acids: CASKGDRKSTDTQYF.

About this clonotype: A much larger clone differs from this one at a single base, so this may be a read error. V and J are TRBV6-5 and TRBJ1-1; D gene ambiguous. Germline CDR1 MNHEY, CDR2 SVGAGI. The CDR3 loop spans 15 amino acids. Here the CDR3 DNA reads TGTGCCGGCAGTTACTCTGTTGGGCAGGACACTGAAGCTTTCTTT. Its translation is CAGSYSVGQDTEAFF.

This clonotype was recorded many times. The chain employs TRBV7-2 and TRBJ2-5; 14 bases line up with TRBD2. The CDR3 runs 16 residues. Germline CDR1 is SGHTA and CDR2 is FQGNSA. V dropped 5 bases and J dropped 5; count of bases not matched to a gene: 7. The CDR3: CASSRLAGGGWETQYF. In nucleotides, the CDR3 is TGTGCCAGCAGCAGACTAGCGGGAGGGGGCTGGGAGACCCAGTACTTC.

There are a few counts of this clonotype. The chain links TRBV12-3 or TRBV12-4 to TRBJ2-5; possible D gene TRBD2, 6 bases. V shed 3 bases and J shed 1 base, with 15 bases lying between them. This CDR3 has 16 amino acids. The CDR3 spells CASSFSRVGLQETQYF. CDR3 nucleotide sequence: TGTGCCAGCAGTTTCTCTAGGGTGGGACTCCAAGAGACCCAGTACTTC.

This sequence joins TRBV6-2 or TRBV6-3 and TRBJ2-1; TRBD1 matches at 10 bases. Germline lookup yields CDR1 MNHEY and CDR2 SVGEGT. The junction had 6 bases not matched to a gene; V was cut back by 5 bases and J by 2 bases. CDR3 length: 16 amino acids. CDR3 amino acids: CASSRLGTGAYNEQFF. CDR3 DNA sequence: TGTGCCAGCAGTCGGCTCGGGACAGGGGCCTACAATGAGCAGTTCTTC.

This chain uses TRBV14 with TRBJ1-2; maybe TRBD1 (5 bases). Looked up from germline, CDR1 is SGHDN and CDR2 is FVKESK. The CDR3 is made up of 13 amino acids. Trimming cost V 3 bases and J 3 bases, with 8 bases left between them. The CDR3 bases are TGTGCCAGCAGCCAGGGACGCGACTATGGCTACACCTTC. Its protein product is CASSQGRDYGYTF.

Many counts were recorded for this clonotype. V and J are TRBV28 and TRBJ2-1; tentatively, D is TRBD2 (5 bases). V gave up 8 bases and J gave up 8 bases, with 22 bases separating them. This CDR3 comprises 15 residues. CDR1 and CDR2 from the germline V gene are MDHEN and SYDVKM. CDR3 DNA sequence: TGTGCCAGCCCTCCCGTTCGGGATGAAAACGATGAGCAGTTCTTC. Residues: CASPPVRDENDEQFF.

This clonotype was picked up many times. This rearrangement joins TRBV3-1 to TRBJ2-7; D remains ambiguous. CDR1 and CDR2 (germline): LGHDT, YNNKEL (reference sequence). This CDR3 spans 15 amino acids. The V end was cut by 6 bases, the J end by 7 bases, with 22 bases between. In DNA form, the CDR3 reads TGTGCCAGCAGTTTTTTACTTAAGGGCGTCTGGGAGCAGTACTTC. Its translation: CASSFLLKGVWEQYF.